This T cell receptor (beta chain) was obtained from a study of shared clonotypes between healthy human individuals. Study results and caveats: Clonotype sharing across donors was expected to vary with sequencing depth.

The germline gives CDR1 SNHLY, CDR2 FYNNEI. Trimming removed 6 bases from V and 4 bases from J; junction bases left unmatched: 14. This CDR3 is 16 amino acids long. Assay runs were performed at deep level. Sequenced by immunoSEQ multiplex PCR; TCRdb stores in-frame clones only, minus some. The data contain approximately 2.5 million clones, 85% to 95% of them singletons. Regarding this clone: The antigen remains undetermined.

The receptor was isolated from a man in his late teens or twenties in good health. The chain links TRBV2 to TRBJ1-1; 7 positions match TRBD1. The specimen was naive CD4+ T cells sorted from blood. The subset: CD45RA+ positively selected. Here the CDR3 reads CASRTGTNPRGTEAFF. CDR3 sequence (DNA): TGTGCCAGCAGGACAGGGACGAACCCAAGAGGCACTGAAGCTTTCTTT.